This T cell receptor (beta chain) is drawn from a study of regulatory T cells in long-lasting Graves disease. The CDR3 runs 13 residues. The V gene's germline CDR1 is SEHNR and CDR2 FQNEAQ (reference sequence). V dropped 4 bases and J dropped 2 bases, with 8 bases sitting between them. Time point of the sample: persistent/refractory GD, antithyroid drugs over 5 years with positive TRAb. RNA isolated from PBMCs was used to make the TCR library. Many counts were recorded for this clonotype. Its target is unknown. Researchers made TCR beta libraries by using iRepertoire HTBI primers and running Arm-PCR on CDR3 regions. Each CDR3 protein is one row after TCRdb ran MiXCR on the multiplex PCR reads. Of 350,000 to 500,000 distinct CDR3 sequences in the sample, 20% to 25% were seen once. Study findings and constraints: With persistent disease, TRBV28, TRBJ1-2 and TRBJ2-5 were the favored segments.

This specimen was peripheral blood mononuclear cells (PBMCs), taken when the disease was refractory, from a patient treated with antithyroid drugs. This sequence joins TRBV7-9 and TRBJ1-1; D ambiguous. The receptor was isolated from a female donor with Graves disease. CDR3 DNA: TGTGCCAGCAGCTCGGAGGGTAACACTGAAGCTTTCTTT. This encodes CASSSEGNTEAFF.